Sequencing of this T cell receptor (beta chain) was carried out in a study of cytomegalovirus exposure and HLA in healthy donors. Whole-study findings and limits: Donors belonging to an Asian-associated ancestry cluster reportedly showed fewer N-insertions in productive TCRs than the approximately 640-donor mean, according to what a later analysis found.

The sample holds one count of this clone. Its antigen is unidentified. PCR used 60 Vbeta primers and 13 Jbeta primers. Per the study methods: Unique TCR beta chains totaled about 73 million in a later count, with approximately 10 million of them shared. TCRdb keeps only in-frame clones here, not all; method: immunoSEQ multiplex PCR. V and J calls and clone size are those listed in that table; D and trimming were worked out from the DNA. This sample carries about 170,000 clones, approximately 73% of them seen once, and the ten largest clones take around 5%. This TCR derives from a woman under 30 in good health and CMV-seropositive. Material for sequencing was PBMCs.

CDR3 nucleotide sequence: TGTGCCAGCAGCGCCGGGACAGGGGAGGGAGAGACCCAGTACTTC. The encoded protein is CASSAGTGEGETQYF. The rearrangement uses TRBV9 and TRBJ2-5; TRBD1 matches at 10 bases. The CDR3 length is 15 residues. CDR1 and CDR2 (germline): SGDLS, YYNGEE. Unmatched junction bases numbered 6, after V lost 3 bases and J lost 4 bases.